Listed below are T cell receptor beta chains from one sample, sequenced in a study of CXCR3-negative and CXCR3-positive naive CD8 T cells. TCRdb re-called the 5' RACE reads, yielding one record per CDR3 amino acid sequence without DNA. The listing contains tens of thousands of distinct CDR3 sequences. Sequencing was done on a sample of memory CD8+ T cells from blood. All receptors derive from a human donor in good health. Some clones in this sample may be carry-over from other donors' samples. The CDR3 runs from the conserved cysteine through the conserved F or W.

J,V,CDR3
TRBJ1-1,TRBV20-1,CSARQGATEAFF
TRBJ1-5,TRBV4-3,CASSQDTPRDRGSNQPQHF
TRBJ2-3,TRBV7-9,CASSSASSGTRGGTDTQYF
TRBJ1-1,TRBV4-1,CASSHLGTEAFF
TRBJ2-1,TRBV6-4,CASSDRDMSSYNEQFF
TRBJ1-1,TRBV20-1,CSARADRGMNTEAFF
TRBJ2-1,TRBV5-5,CASSLEPQLDWDEQFF
TRBJ1-2,TRBV4-1,CASSQVFLGDGYTF
TRBJ2-1,TRBV29-1,CSVDADNEQFF
TRBJ1-1,TRBV7-9,CASSLDRNTEAFF
TRBJ2-2,TRBV20-1,CSARGGFDTGELFF
TRBJ2-1,TRBV3-1,CASSQGVFSYNEQFF
TRBJ2-7,TRBV29-1,CSVTTGIPSYDQQYF
TRBJ2-7,TRBV7-9,CASSLGDLWEQYF
TRBJ1-2,TRBV5-5,CASSPGDYGYTF
TRBJ2-1,TRBV20-1,CSARDLRALYNEQFF
TRBJ2-7,TRBV7-9,CASSLVGTSTPYEQYF
TRBJ2-7,TRBV4-3,CASSQEWGNRAYEQYF
TRBJ2-5,TRBV13,CASSSRLAGETQYF
TRBJ2-4,TRBV5-1,CASSSGQGVNIQYF
TRBJ1-1,TRBV6-5,CASSYGSGFTEAFF
TRBJ1-1,TRBV3-1,CASSQDSTGDEAFF
TRBJ1-1,TRBV6-5,CASSSLGGRGKNTEAFF
TRBJ2-6,TRBV21-1,CASSKCTSGANVLTF
TRBJ2-7,TRBV29-1,CSLHTGVEQYF
TRBJ1-1,TRBV12-3/TRBV12-4,CASSLRRDEAFF
TRBJ1-2,TRBV20-1,CSARESQGGYTF
TRBJ2-1,TRBV28,CATFWEGNPFYNEQFF
TRBJ2-3,TRBV28,CASSPGQGPDTQYF
TRBJ1-2,TRBV6-4,CASSDGGDGYTF
TRBJ2-7,TRBV20-1,CSARDPRGLAGYEQYF
TRBJ2-5,TRBV20-1,CSARTATGNQETQYF
TRBJ1-1,TRBV20-1,CSASGGGDTEAFF
TRBJ2-1,TRBV20-1,CSALEPSGWETGEQFF
TRBJ1-1,TRBV30,CAWSASGTEAFF
TRBJ2-7,TRBV7-8,CASSLGQGGFYEQYF
TRBJ2-1,TRBV4-3,CASSPSSRSIYNEQFF
TRBJ1-5,TRBV27,CASSLSSYQPQHF
TRBJ1-2,TRBV4-3,CASSQESRALLGGYTF
TRBJ2-1,TRBV6-5,CASSYSIPGNEQFF
TRBJ2-7,TRBV7-9,CASSGQQYYEQYF
TRBJ2-1,TRBV29-1,CSVAGLAGIGSYNEQFF
TRBJ2-5,TRBV6-5,CASSMGQGIETQYF
TRBJ2-1,TRBV5-1,CASSLVDYNEQFF
TRBJ2-2,TRBV20-1,CSARSPEQGYTGELFF
TRBJ2-1,TRBV7-6,CASSQGGDEQFF